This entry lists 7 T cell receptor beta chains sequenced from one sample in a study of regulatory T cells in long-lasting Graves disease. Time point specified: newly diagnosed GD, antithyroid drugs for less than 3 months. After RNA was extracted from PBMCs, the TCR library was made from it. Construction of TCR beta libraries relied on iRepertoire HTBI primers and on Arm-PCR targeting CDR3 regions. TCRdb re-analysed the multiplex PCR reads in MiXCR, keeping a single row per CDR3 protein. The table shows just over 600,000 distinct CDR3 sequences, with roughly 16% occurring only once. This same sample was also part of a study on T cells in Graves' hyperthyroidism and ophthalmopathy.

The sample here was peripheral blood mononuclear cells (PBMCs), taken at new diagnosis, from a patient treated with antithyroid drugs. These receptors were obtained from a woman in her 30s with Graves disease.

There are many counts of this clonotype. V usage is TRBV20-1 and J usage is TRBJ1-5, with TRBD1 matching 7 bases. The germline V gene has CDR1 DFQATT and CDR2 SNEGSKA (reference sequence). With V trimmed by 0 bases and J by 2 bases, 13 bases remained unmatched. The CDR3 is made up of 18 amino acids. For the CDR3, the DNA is TGCAGTGCTAGAGACATCCCCAGGGGGACGTATGGCAATCAGCCCCAGCATTTT. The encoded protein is CSARDIPRGTYGNQPQHF.

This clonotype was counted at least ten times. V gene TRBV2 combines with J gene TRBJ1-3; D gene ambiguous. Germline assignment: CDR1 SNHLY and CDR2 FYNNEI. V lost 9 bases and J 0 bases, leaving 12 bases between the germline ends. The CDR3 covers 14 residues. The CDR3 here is CARDDGLSGNTIYF. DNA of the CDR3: TGTGCCAGGGATGACGGACTCTCTGGAAACACCATATATTTT.

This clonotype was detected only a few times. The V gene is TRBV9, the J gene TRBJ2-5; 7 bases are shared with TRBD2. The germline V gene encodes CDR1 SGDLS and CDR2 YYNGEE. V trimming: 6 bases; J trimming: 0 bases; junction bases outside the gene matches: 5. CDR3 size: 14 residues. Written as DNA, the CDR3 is TGTGCCAGCACTAGGGGAGGGTACCAAGAGACCCAGTACTTC. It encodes CASTRGGYQETQYF.

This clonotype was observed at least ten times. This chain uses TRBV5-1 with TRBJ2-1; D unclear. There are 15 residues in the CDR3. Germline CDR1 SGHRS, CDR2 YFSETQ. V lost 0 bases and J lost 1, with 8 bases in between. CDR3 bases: TGCGCCAGCAGCTTGGGGCAGGCTTCCTACAATGAGCAGTTCTTC. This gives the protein CASSLGQASYNEQFF.

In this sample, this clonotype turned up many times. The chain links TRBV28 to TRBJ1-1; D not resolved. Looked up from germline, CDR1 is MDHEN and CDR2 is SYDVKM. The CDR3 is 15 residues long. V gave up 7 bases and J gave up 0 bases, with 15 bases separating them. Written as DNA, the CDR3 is TGTGCCAGCATAGGGATTAGTTTCATGAACACTGAAGCTTTCTTT. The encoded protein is CASIGISFMNTEAFF.

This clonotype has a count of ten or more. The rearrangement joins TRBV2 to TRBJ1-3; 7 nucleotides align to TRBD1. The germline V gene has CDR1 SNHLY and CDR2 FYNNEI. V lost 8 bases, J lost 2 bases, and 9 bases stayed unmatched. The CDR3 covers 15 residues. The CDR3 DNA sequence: TGTGCCAGCCGGTGGGAGGGGGCTGCTGGAAACACCATATATTTT. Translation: CASRWEGAAGNTIYF.

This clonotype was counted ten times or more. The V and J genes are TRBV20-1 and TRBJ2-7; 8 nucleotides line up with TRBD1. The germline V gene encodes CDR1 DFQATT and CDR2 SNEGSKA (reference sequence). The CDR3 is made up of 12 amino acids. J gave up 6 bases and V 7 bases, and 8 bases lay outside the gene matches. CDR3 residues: CSVQDRAGEQYF. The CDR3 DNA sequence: TGCAGTGTCCAGGACAGGGCTGGCGAGCAGTACTTC.